These 24 T cell receptor beta chains originate from one sample sequenced in a study of T cell responses to AZD1222 COVID-19 vaccine. Profiled with immunoSEQ multiplex PCR; TCRdb holds only in-frame clones, not every one. The data contain roughly 200,000 clones, 90% to 95% of them seen just once; the ten biggest clones take up about 1%. Sequences were derived from peripheral blood, sampled on day 0 of MenACWY control vaccination. The receptors derive from an adult in good health.

This clone was counted once. This chain links TRBV5-1 with TRBJ2-7, with D perhaps matching TRBD1 or TRBD2 (6 bases each). CDR1 and CDR2 from the germline V gene are SGHRS and YFSETQ. The CDR3 contains 14 residues. V was cut by 0 bases and J by 5 bases, with 12 bases left in between. The CDR3 is CASSLGGARNEQYF. CDR3 in DNA: TGCGCCAGCAGCTTGGGGGGGGCGCGGAACGAGCAGTACTTC.

CDR3 in DNA: TGTGCCAGCAGCCCCACCTGGTCCAGCTCTGGAAACACCATATATTTT. Its protein is CASSPTWSSSGNTIYF. The J gene is TRBJ1-3, the V gene TRBV7-2; no definite D call. Germline CDR1 SGHTA, CDR2 FQGNSA. The CDR3 has 16 residues. The ends were cut back, 5 bases at V and 0 bases at J, with 14 bases in the middle.

This chain links TRBV6-5 with TRBJ1-5, with D possibly TRBD1 on 6 matching bases. Trimming left V 10 bases short and J 6 bases short, with 16 bases between. CDR1 and CDR2 (germline): MNHEY, SVGAGI. The CDR3 covers 13 residues. The CDR3 here is CAILGGHGQPQHF. CDR3 in DNA: TGTGCCATACTCGGGGGGCACGGTCAGCCCCAGCATTTT.

This sequence joins TRBV2 and TRBJ1-2; maybe TRBD1 (6 bases). Germline values: CDR1 SNHLY, CDR2 FYNNEI. The CDR3 spans 13 residues. The germline V and J ends were trimmed by 6 bases and 5 bases, with 13 bases remaining between them. Written as DNA, the CDR3 is TGTGCCAGCAGGGTCCAGACAGGATATGGCTACACCTTC. It is translated as CASRVQTGYGYTF.

The rearrangement links TRBV9 to TRBJ2-3; no firm D call. Looked up from germline, CDR1 is SGDLS and CDR2 is YYNGEE. The germline V and J ends were trimmed by 2 bases and 0 bases, with 7 bases remaining between them. This CDR3 has 14 amino acids. This CDR3 reads CASSVGTSTDTQYF. The CDR3 DNA reads TGTGCCAGCAGCGTCGGTACTAGCACAGATACGCAGTATTTT.

The chain employs TRBV7-9 and TRBJ1-6; 8 nucleotides line up with TRBD1. V was clipped by 1 base and J by 0 bases; unmatched bases: 8. The CDR3 sequence is 19 residues long. In germline, CDR1 is SEHNR, CDR2 FQNEAQ (reference sequence). CDR3 sequence: CASSLGRQGLSSYNSPLHF. The CDR3 nucleotides are TGTGCCAGCAGCTTAGGGAGACAGGGGTTGAGCTCCTATAATTCACCCCTCCACTTT.

The rearrangement links TRBV4-3 to TRBJ2-7; D gene unclear. The CDR3 is 15 amino acids. CDR1 and CDR2 from the germline V gene are LGHNA and YSLEER. V shed 0 bases and J shed 3 bases, with 12 bases lying between them. Written as DNA, the CDR3 is TGCGCCAGCAGCCAAGATTCGGGCAGGCTCTACGAGCAGTACTTC. This gives the protein CASSQDSGRLYEQYF.

The chain employs TRBV12-5 and TRBJ1-4; TRBD1 matches at 7 bases. The CDR3 contains 15 residues. The V and J ends lost 6 bases and 4 bases, in that order; junction bases with no gene match: 8. The germline V gene encodes CDR1 LGHNT and CDR2 FRNRAP. CDR3 nucleotides: TGTGCTAGTGGGCAAGGGGGCGCGGGTAATGAAAAACTGTTTTTT. Encoded protein: CASGQGGAGNEKLFF.

In this sample, this clone turned up a few times. The CDR3 loop reads CASSYRGDTGELFF. CDR3 DNA: TGTGCCAGCAGTTACAGGGGGGACACCGGGGAGCTGTTTTTT. The chain carries TRBV27 and TRBJ2-2; 8 nucleotides align to TRBD1. The CDR3 is 14 residues long. With 4 bases clipped from V and 3 bases from J, the junction kept 1 base outside the gene matches. Germline V lookup: CDR1 MNHEY, CDR2 SMNVEV (reference sequence).

The chain recombines TRBV10-3 with TRBJ2-7; D uncertain. This CDR3 region has 13 residues. Germline values: CDR1 ENHRY, CDR2 SYGVKD. V shed 2 bases and J shed 3 bases, with 8 bases lying between them. DNA of the CDR3: TGTGCCATCAGTGAGGACGGATACTACGAGCAGTACTTC. Translating gives CAISEDGYYEQYF.

About this clone itself: The junction departs from the called germline gene at one end, perhaps through a read error. The CDR3 region is CASSLDGGETQYF. The CDR3 nucleotides read TGTGCTAGCAGCTTAGATGGCGGAGAGACCCAGTACTTC. V gene TRBV7-7 combines with J gene TRBJ2-5; D call uncertain. Germline CDR1 SSHAT, CDR2 FNYEAQ (reference sequence). This CDR3 has 13 residues.

V usage is TRBV2 and J usage is TRBJ2-7; 9 bases align to TRBD2. The J segment lost 7 bases and the V segment lost 0 bases, leaving 4 bases of the junction unmatched. Germline CDR1 is SNHLY and CDR2 is FYNNEI. The CDR3 spans 14 residues. The CDR3 DNA reads TGTGCCAGCAGTGAAGCGTTCCTAGCGGGGGAGCAGTACTTC. It yields the protein CASSEAFLAGEQYF.

The J gene is TRBJ1-4, the V gene TRBV5-1; 7 nucleotides match TRBD1. This CDR3 is built from 15 residues. Germline V gene sequence: CDR1 SGHRS, CDR2 YFSETQ. V shed 4 bases and J 0 bases; nucleotides not matched to a gene: 3. Here the CDR3 DNA reads TGCGCCAGCAGCGTCGGACAGGCAACTAATGAAAAACTGTTTTTT. It encodes CASSVGQATNEKLFF.

This clone was counted between two and nine times. The chain is built from TRBV6-4 and TRBJ2-3, with 10 positions matching TRBD2. There are 15 residues in the CDR3. Germline V gene sequence: CDR1 MRHNA, CDR2 SNTAGT. V lost 4 bases, J lost 4 bases, and 5 bases stayed unmatched. CDR3 nucleotides: TGTGCCAGCAGTGTAAGCGGGGGGGCCGCAGATACGCAGTATTTT. It yields the protein CASSVSGGAADTQYF.

The chain is built from TRBV14 and TRBJ2-5; D is possibly TRBD1 (5 bases). This CDR3 has 18 residues. CDR1 and CDR2 from the germline V gene are SGHDN and FVKESK. V shed 0 bases and J shed 5 bases, with 22 bases lying between them. CDR3 residues: CASSQDLIRGTRQETQYF. Here the CDR3 DNA reads TGTGCCAGCAGCCAAGATCTGATAAGGGGTACCAGGCAGGAGACCCAGTACTTC.

The chain links TRBV19 to TRBJ1-2; D is uncertain. V lost 7 bases to trimming and J lost 1 base, with 16 bases between them. The CDR3 totals 15 residues. Per the germline V gene, CDR1 is LNHDA and CDR2 is SQIVND (reference sequence). As DNA, the CDR3 is TGTGCCAGTAACAGAATGGGCCGACGTAACTATGGCTACACCTTC. The encoded protein is CASNRMGRRNYGYTF. Combining the CDR3 with reference TRBV19 and TRBJ1-2 gives the whole variable domain DGGITQSPKYLFRKEGQNVTLSCEQNLNHDAMYWYRQDPGQGLRLIYYSQIVNDFQKGDIAEGYSVSREKKESFPLTVTSAQKNPTAFYLCASNRMGRRNYGYTFGSGTRLTVV.

In DNA form, the CDR3 reads TGTGCCAGCAGCCAACAGGGAATCCGCGGCTACGAGCAGTACTTC. The encoded protein is CASSQQGIRGYEQYF. The rearrangement uses TRBV4-2 and TRBJ2-7; D might be TRBD1 (5 bases). V was pared by 2 bases and J by 3 bases, with 14 bases between. Per germline, CDR1 LGHNA and CDR2 YNFKEQ. The CDR3 runs 15 residues.

The genes are TRBV10-1 and TRBJ1-2; no definite D call. V was shortened by 0 bases and J by 4 bases, with 6 bases between the two germline ends. This CDR3 spans 13 amino acids. CDR1 is WNHNN, CDR2 SYGVQD, per germline (reference sequence). The CDR3 loop is CASSESRTYGYTF. As DNA, the CDR3 is TGCGCCAGCAGTGAGTCCCGGACCTATGGCTACACCTTC.

V usage is TRBV6-5 and J usage is TRBJ1-3; 8 bases map to TRBD1. The germline CDR1 and CDR2 sequences are MNHEY and SVGAGI. The V gene end was trimmed by 0 bases and the J gene end by 4 bases; junction bases not matched to a gene: 5. The CDR3 sequence is 16 residues long. CDR3 sequence: CASSYSTGVKGNTIYF. CDR3 nucleotide sequence: TGTGCCAGCAGTTACTCGACAGGGGTAAAAGGAAACACCATATATTTT.

The V call is TRBV13, the J call TRBJ1-1; D is unclear. Germline V CDR1 and CDR2: PRHDT, FYEKMQ (reference sequence). The CDR3 loop spans 14 amino acids. Trimming left V 5 bases short and J 1 base short, with 11 bases between. The CDR3 sequence: CASSLRRGNTEAFF. In DNA form, the CDR3 reads TGTGCCAGCAGCCTCCGCCGGGGGAACACTGAAGCTTTCTTT.

V and J are TRBV4-1 and TRBJ1-5, with a possible D match to TRBD1 (5 bases). Trimming cost V 1 base and J 5 bases, with 9 bases left between them. Germline V gives CDR1 MGHRA, CDR2 YSYEKL. The CDR3 length is 14 residues. The CDR3 is CASSQGGRDQPQHF. The CDR3 region has the DNA TGCGCCAGCAGCCAAGGTGGCAGGGATCAGCCCCAGCATTTT.

The chain carries TRBV5-5 and TRBJ1-2, with D possibly matching TRBD1 (5 bases). The CDR3 is 13 residues long. The V gene's germline CDR1 is SGHKS and CDR2 YYEKEE (reference sequence). V dropped 3 bases and J dropped 6 bases, with 12 bases sitting between them. CDR3 sequence: CASSSAGGDGYTF. The CDR3, as DNA: TGTGCCAGCAGCTCCGCCGGAGGGGATGGCTACACCTTC.

The gene calls are TRBV19 and TRBJ1-2; D is ambiguous. The CDR3 has 13 amino acids. In germline, CDR1 is LNHDA, CDR2 SQIVND (reference sequence). The V end was cut by 7 bases, the J end by 0 bases, with 9 bases between. Here the CDR3 reads CASTRSANYGYTF. The DNA for the CDR3 is TGTGCCAGTACAAGGTCTGCTAACTATGGCTACACCTTC.

This clone was detected a few times. The chain combines TRBV5-1 with TRBJ1-4, with 8 positions matching TRBD1. The CDR3 has 14 residues. The germline CDR1 and CDR2 sequences are SGHRS and YFSETQ. V shed 4 bases and J 6 bases; nucleotides not matched to a gene: 5. The CDR3 is CASSPGGVDEKLFF. The CDR3 DNA follows: TGCGCCAGCAGCCCAGGGGGCGTGGATGAAAAACTGTTTTTT.